The sequence of this T cell receptor (beta chain) was determined in a study of Graves' ophthalmopathy and Graves' hyperthyroidism. Findings of the study overall: A model of 13 signatures distinguished ophthalmopathy from stable hyperthyroidism at 87.88% sensitivity and about 80% specificity.

This clonotype was counted ten times or more. Its antigen is not known. Symptoms, serum thyroxine and TRAb, thyroid ultrasound, and orbital computed tomography formed the diagnostic basis. CDR3 regions of TCR beta were amplified from RNA transcripts. First-round RT-PCR with HTBI primers preceded a second-round multiplex PCR. TCRdb re-called the multiplex PCR reads with MiXCR, one entry per CDR3 protein. The sample holds 400,000 to 500,000 distinct CDR3 sequences, around 20% seen once. The CDR3 spans 15 residues. Deletions cut 3 bases from V and 0 bases from J, with 9 bases between. The receptor was derived from a woman between 18 and 29 years old with stable Graves' hyperthyroidism. The material sequenced was peripheral blood. The J gene is TRBJ1-3, the V gene TRBV12-3 or TRBV12-4, with D maybe TRBD1 (5 bases). The CDR3 sequence: CASSFEQDSGNTIYF. CDR3 DNA: TGTGCCAGCAGTTTCGAACAGGACTCTGGAAACACCATATATTTT.